This TCR beta chain derives from a study of radiotherapy plus CTLA-4 blockade in lung cancer. Study details: There were objective responses in 18% of patients, and around 31% had disease control.

The CDR3 has 15 residues. The J segment lost 3 bases and the V segment lost 6 bases, leaving 7 bases of the junction unmatched. CDR1 and CDR2 from the germline V gene are MNHNS and SASEGT. Data came from immunoSEQ multiplex PCR; TCRdb stores just in-frame clones and leaves some out. Of 60,000 to 85,000 clones in the sample, around 90% are singletons; the top ten hold 0.87%. Study results and caveats: Blood TCR clones of tumor origin expanded after radiotherapy plus ipilimumab.

About this clone: Its specificity is unknown.

The sample consisted of peripheral blood, taken from a patient treated with radiotherapy plus ipilimumab. V usage is TRBV6-1 and J usage is TRBJ1-5; 8 positions match TRBD1. This receptor was obtained from a human donor with non-small cell lung cancer who had stable disease on radiotherapy plus ipilimumab. CDR3: CASRPAGGNNQPQHF. CDR3 DNA sequence: TGTGCCAGCAGGCCTGCAGGGGGCAACAATCAGCCCCAGCATTTT.